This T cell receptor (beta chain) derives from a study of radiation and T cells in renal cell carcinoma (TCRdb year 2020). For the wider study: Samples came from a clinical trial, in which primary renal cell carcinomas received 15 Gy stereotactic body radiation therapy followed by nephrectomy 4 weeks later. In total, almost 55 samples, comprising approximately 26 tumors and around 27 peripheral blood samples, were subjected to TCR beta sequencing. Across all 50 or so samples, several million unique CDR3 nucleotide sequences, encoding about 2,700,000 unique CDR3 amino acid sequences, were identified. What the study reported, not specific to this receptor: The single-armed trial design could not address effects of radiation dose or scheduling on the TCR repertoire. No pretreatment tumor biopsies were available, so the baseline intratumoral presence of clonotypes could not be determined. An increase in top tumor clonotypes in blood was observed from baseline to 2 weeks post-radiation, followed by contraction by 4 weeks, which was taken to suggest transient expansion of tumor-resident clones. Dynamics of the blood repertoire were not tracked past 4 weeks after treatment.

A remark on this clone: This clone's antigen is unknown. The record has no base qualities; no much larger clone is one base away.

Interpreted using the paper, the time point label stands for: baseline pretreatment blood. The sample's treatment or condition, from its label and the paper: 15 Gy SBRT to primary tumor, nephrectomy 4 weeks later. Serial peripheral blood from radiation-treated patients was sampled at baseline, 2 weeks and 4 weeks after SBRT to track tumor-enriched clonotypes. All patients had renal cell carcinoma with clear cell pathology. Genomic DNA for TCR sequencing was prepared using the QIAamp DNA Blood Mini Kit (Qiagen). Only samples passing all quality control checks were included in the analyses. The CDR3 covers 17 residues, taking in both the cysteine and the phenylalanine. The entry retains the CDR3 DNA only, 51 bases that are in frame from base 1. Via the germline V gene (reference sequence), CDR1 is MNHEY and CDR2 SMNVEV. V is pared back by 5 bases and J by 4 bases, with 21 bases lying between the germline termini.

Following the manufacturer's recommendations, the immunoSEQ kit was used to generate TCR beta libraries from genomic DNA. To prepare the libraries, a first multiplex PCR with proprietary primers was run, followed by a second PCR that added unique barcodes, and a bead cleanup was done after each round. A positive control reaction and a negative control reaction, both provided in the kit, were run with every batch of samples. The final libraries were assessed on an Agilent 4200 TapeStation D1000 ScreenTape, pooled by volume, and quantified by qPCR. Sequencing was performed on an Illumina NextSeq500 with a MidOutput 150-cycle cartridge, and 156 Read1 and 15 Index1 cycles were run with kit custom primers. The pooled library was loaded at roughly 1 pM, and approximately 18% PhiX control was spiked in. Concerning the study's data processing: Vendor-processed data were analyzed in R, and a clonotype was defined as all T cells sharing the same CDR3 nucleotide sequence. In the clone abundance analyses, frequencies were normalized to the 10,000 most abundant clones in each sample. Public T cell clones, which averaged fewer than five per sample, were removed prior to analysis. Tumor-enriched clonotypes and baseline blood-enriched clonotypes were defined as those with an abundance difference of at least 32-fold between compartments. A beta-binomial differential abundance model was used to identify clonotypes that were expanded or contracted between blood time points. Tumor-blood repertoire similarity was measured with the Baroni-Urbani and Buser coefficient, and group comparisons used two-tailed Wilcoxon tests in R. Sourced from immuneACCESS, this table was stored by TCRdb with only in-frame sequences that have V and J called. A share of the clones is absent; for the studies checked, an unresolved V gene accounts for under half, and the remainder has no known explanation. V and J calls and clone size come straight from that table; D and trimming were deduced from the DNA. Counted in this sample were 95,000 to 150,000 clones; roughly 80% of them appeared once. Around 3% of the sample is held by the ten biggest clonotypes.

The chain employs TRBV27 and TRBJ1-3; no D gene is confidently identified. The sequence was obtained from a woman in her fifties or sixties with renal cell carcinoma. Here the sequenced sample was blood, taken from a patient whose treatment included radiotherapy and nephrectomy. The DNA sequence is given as TGTGCCAGCAGTCGCCAAGAGACACCTCTACGGGGAAACACCATATATTTT. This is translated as CASSRQETPLRGNTIYF.